The entry below gives a single TCR beta chain sequence along with its context. Authors' data handling: Nucleated cell number was recorded as an estimate derived from reference gene primer amplification. The table came from immunoSEQ multiplex PCR; TCRdb's copy has only in-frame clones and leaves some out. V and J calls plus clone size are reproduced from that table; the DNA served to infer D and trimming. This sample has more than 300,000 clones, with approximately 87% found just once. This entry is derived from a study of blood T cell repertoires in COVID-19. The V and J ends lost 2 bases and 2 bases respectively, with 17 bases between them. CDR1 SGHVS and CDR2 FQNEAQ come from the germline V gene. The CDR3 contains 17 residues.

Sequences were obtained from peripheral blood. The V and J genes are TRBV7-8 and TRBJ2-3, with D tentatively TRBD2 (6 bases). The clonotype was recovered from a woman under 40 with COVID-19, enrolled during active disease. The CDR3 region is CASSLYPEGRLTDTQYF. Here the CDR3 DNA reads TGTGCCAGCAGCTTATACCCGGAGGGCAGGCTCACAGATACGCAGTATTTT.